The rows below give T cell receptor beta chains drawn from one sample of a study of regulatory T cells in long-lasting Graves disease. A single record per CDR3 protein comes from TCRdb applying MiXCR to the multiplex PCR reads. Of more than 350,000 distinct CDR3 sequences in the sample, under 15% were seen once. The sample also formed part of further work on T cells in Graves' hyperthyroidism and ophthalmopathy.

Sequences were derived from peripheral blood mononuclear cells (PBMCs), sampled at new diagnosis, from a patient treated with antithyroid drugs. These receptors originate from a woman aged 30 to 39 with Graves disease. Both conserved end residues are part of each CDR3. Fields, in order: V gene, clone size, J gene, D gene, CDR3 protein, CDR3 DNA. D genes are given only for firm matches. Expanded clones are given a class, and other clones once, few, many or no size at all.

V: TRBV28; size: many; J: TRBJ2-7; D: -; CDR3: CASTPYGGPRDEQYF; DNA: TGTGCCAGCACCCCATACGGAGGGCCAAGGGACGAGCAGTACTTC
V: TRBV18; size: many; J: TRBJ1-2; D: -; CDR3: CASSPGGFSYGYTF; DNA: TGTGCCAGCTCACCAGGGGGGTTCTCCTATGGCTACACCTTC
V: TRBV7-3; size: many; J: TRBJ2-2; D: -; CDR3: CASSTYPESGELFF; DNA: TGTGCCAGCAGCACCTACCCGGAGTCCGGGGAGCTGTTTTTT
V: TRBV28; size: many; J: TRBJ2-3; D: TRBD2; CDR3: CASSLGGDDTQYF; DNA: TGTGCCAGCAGTCTTGGGGGGGACGATACGCAGTATTTT
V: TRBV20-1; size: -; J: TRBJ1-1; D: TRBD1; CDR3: CSAGTANTEAFF; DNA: TGCAGTGCTGGGACAGCGAACACTGAAGCTTTCTTT
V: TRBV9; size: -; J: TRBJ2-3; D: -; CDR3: CASSSRGEVDTQYF; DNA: TGTGCCAGCAGCTCGAGGGGGGAGGTGGATACGCAGTATTTT
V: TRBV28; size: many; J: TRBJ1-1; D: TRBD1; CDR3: CASSLGQGLLPEAFF; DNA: TGTGCCAGCAGTCTCGGACAGGGACTCCTTCCTGAAGCTTTCTTT
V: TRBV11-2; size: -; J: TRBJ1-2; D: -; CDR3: CASSLEEGRVGYGYTF; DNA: TGTGCCAGCAGCTTAGAGGAGGGGAGGGTTGGGTATGGCTACACCTTC
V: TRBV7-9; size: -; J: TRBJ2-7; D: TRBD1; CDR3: CASSGYPGTVSYEQYF; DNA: TGTGCCAGCAGCGGTTACCCCGGGACAGTTTCCTACGAGCAGTACTTC
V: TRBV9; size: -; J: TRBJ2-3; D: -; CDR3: CASSVRVGENTQYF; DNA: TGTGCCAGCAGCGTTCGGGTAGGGGAAAATACGCAGTATTTT
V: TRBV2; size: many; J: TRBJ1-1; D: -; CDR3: CASSERGDMNTEAFF; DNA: TGTGCCAGCAGTGAAAGAGGGGATATGAACACTGAAGCTTTCTTT
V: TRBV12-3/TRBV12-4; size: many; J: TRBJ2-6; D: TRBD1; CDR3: CASTPGQISSGANVLTF; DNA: TGTGCCAGCACCCCGGGACAGATATCCTCTGGGGCCAACGTCCTGACTTTC
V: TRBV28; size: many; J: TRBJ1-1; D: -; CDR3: CASSPVFGGPGTEAFF; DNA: TGTGCCAGCAGCCCCGTTTTTGGGGGTCCGGGCACTGAAGCTTTCTTT
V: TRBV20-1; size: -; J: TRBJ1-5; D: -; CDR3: CSARSRGMDQPQHF; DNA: TGCAGTGCTAGATCCCGTGGTATGGATCAGCCCCAGCATTTT
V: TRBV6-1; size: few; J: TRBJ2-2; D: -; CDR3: CASWVNTGELFF; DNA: TGTGCTAGCTGGGTGAACACCGGGGAGCTGTTTTTT
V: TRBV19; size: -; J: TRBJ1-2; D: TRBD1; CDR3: CASSPDRLYGYTF; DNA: TGTGCCAGTAGCCCGGACAGGCTCTATGGCTACACCTTC
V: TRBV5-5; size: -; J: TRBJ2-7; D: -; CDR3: CASSPRGGQTYEQYF; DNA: TGTGCCAGCAGCCCCCGCGGGGGACAGACCTACGAGCAGTACTTC
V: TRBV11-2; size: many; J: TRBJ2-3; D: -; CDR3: CASSLGKNRGGTDTQYF; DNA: TGTGCCAGCAGCTTAGGCAAAAACAGGGGAGGAACAGATACGCAGTATTTT
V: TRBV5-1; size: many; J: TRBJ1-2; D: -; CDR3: CASSLEANYGYTF; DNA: TGTGCCAGCAGCCTCGAGGCTAACTATGGCTACACCTTC
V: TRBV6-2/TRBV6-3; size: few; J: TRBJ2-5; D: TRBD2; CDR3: CASSYSGGRVQETQYF; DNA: TGTGCCAGCAGTTACTCGGGCGGGAGGGTTCAAGAGACCCAGTACTTC
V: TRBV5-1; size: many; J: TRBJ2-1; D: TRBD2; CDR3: CASSLGSGSIVEQFF; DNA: TGCGCCAGCAGCTTGGGTAGCGGGTCGATAGTTGAGCAGTTCTTC
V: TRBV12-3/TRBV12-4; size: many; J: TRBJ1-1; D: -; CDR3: CASTEAGEVTEAFF; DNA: TGTGCCAGCACCGAGGCAGGAGAAGTCACTGAAGCTTTCTTT
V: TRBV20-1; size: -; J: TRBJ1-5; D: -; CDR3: CSARDRSIGSGNQPQHF; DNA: TGCAGTGCTAGAGATAGGTCCATAGGGTCCGGCAATCAGCCCCAGCATTTT
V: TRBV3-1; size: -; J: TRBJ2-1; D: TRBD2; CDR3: CASSHPKAGEGTNNEQFF; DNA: TGTGCCAGCAGCCATCCCAAAGCGGGAGAGGGGACTAACAATGAGCAGTTCTTC